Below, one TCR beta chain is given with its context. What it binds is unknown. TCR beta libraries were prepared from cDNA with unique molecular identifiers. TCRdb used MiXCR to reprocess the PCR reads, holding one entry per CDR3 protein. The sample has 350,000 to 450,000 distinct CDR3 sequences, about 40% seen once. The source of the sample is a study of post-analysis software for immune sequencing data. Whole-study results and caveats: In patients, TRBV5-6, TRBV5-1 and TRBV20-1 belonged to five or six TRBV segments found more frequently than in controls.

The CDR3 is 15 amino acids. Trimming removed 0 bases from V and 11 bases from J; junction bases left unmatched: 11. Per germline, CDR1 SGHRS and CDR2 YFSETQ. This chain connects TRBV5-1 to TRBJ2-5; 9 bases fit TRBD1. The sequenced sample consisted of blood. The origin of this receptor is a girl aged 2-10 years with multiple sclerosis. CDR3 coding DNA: TGCGCCAGCAGCTTGGCCGGGACAGGGTCATACGGGCAGTACTTC. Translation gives CASSLAGTGSYGQYF. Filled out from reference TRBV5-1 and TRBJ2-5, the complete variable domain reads KAGVTQTPRYLIKTRGQQVTLSCSPISGHRSVSWYQQTPGQGLQFLFEYFSETQRNKGNFPGRFSGRQFSNSRSEMNVSTLELGDSALYLCASSLAGTGSYGQYFGPGTRLLVL.